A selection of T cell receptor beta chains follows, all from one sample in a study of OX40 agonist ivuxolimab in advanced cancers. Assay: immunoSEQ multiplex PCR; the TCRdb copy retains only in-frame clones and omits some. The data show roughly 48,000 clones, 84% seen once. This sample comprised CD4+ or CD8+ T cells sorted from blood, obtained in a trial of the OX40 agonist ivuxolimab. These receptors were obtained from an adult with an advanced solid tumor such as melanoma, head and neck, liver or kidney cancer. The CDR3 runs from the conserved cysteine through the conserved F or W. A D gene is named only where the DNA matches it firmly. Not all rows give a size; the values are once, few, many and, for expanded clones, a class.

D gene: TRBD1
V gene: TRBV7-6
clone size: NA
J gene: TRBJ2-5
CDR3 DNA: TGTGCCAGCAGCCCTCGGACAGGCCAAGAGACCCAGTACTTC
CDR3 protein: CASSPRTGQETQYF

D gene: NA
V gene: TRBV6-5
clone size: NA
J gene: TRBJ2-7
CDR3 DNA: TGTGCCAGCAGTCGAAACAGGGAGCAGTACTTC
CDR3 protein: CASSRNREQYF

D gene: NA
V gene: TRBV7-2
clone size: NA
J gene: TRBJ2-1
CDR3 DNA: TGTGCCACCAGGAGGGCCGGTTTTAATGAGCAGTTCTTC
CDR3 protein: CATRRAGFNEQFF

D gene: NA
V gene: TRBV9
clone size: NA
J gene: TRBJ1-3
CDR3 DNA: TGTGCCAGCAGACCCCAATCGACAGCCTCTGGAAACACCATATATTTT
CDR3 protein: CASRPQSTASGNTIYF

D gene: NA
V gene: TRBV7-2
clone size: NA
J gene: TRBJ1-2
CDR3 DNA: TGTGCCAGCAGCTTAGAAAACCCGCCGGGGGCTGGCTACACCTTC
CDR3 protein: CASSLENPPGAGYTF

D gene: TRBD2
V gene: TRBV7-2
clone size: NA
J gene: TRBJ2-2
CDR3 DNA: TGTGCCAGCAGCCTACTAGCGGGCACCGGGGAGCTGTTTTTT
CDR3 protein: CASSLLAGTGELFF

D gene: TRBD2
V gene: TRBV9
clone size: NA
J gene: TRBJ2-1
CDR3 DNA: TGTGCCAGCAGCGTAGGACTAGCGGGGTTTGAGCAGTTCTTC
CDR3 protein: CASSVGLAGFEQFF

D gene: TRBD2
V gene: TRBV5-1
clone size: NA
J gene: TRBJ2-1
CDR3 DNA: TGCGCCAGCAGCTCTCTAGCGGGAGGAGGCTATGAGCAGTTCTTC
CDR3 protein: CASSSLAGGGYEQFF

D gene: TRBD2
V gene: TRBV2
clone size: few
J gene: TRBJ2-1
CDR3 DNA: TGTGCCGGGGCCCGGGACTACTCGTACAATGAGCAGTTCTTC
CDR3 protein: CAGARDYSYNEQFF

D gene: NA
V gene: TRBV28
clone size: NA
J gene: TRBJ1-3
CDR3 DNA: TGTGCCAGCAGCAGACCGGCACCTGGCCCGAGGGTTCGGGACACCATATATTTT
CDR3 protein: CASSRPAPGPRVRDTIYF

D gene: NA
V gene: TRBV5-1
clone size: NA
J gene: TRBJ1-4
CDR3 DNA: TGCGCCAGCAGCTTTACCGGGACCCGGGAAGGCGAAAAACTGTTTTTT
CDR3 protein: CASSFTGTREGEKLFF

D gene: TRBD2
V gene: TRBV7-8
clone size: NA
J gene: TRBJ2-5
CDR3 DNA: TGTGCCGGCGGTCCGGGACTAGCGACAGAGACCCAGTACTTC
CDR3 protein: CAGGPGLATETQYF

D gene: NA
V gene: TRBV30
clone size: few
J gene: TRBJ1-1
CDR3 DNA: TGTGCCTGGAGAGGGGTCACTGAAGCTTTCTTT
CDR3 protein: CAWRGVTEAFF

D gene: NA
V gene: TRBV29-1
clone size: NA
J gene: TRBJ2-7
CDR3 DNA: TGCAGCGTTGGACGTGGCTCCTACGAGCAGTACTTC
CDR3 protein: CSVGRGSYEQYF

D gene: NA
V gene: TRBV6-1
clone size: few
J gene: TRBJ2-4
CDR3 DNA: TGTGCCAGCAGTGAATGGCGGAAAAACATTCAGTACTTC
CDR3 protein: CASSEWRKNIQYF

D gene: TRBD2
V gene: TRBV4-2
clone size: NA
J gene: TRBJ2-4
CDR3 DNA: TGTGCCAGCAGCCAAGATCGGAGCGGGGGGCGGGAGAACATTCAGTACTTC
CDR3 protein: CASSQDRSGGRENIQYF

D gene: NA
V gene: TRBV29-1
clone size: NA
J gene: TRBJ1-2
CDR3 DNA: TGCAGCGTTGAACCGGGCCCCTATGGCTACACCTTC
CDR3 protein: CSVEPGPYGYTF

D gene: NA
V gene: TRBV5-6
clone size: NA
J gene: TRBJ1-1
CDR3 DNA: TGTGCCAGCAGCTTGGGGATACAGCGCACTGAAGCTTTCTTT
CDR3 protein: CASSLGIQRTEAFF

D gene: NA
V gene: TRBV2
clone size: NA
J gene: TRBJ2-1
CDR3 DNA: TGTGCCAGCAATTTTGGTAACGATGAGCAGTTCTTC
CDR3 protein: CASNFGNDEQFF

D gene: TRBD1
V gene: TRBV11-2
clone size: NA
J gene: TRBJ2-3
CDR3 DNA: TGTGCCAGCGCGAGCCGGGACAGGGTAGTTTCAGATACGCAGTATTTT
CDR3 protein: CASASRDRVVSDTQYF

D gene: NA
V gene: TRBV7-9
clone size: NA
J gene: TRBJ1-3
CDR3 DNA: TGTGCCAGCAGCCCCGGACGGTTCTCTGGAAACACCATATATTTT
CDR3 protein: CASSPGRFSGNTIYF

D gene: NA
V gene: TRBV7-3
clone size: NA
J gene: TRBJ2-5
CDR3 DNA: TGTGCCAGCAGCTTAAGGAAGCGAGGGGAGACCCAGTACTTC
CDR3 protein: CASSLRKRGETQYF

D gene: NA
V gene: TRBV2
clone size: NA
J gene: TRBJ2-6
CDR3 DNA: TGTGCCAGCAGGCTCAGGGCAGGCTCTGGGGCCAACGTCCTGACTTTC
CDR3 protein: CASRLRAGSGANVLTF

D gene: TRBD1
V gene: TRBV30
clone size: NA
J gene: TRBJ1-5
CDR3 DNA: TGTGCCTGGAGTGGGACAGGGGGCGCAGGCAATCAGCCCCAGCATTTT
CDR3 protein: CAWSGTGGAGNQPQHF

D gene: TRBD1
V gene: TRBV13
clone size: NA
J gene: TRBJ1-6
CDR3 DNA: TGTGCCAGCAGCCGAACAGGGGACCCGAGCTCCTATAATTCACCCCTCCACTTT
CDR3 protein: CASSRTGDPSSYNSPLHF

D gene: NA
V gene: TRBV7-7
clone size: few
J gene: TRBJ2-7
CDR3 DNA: TGTGCTAGCAGCCCAACCGGGGCCACAGGCGAGCAGTACTTC
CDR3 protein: CASSPTGATGEQYF

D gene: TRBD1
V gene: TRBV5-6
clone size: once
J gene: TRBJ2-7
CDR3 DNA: TGTGCCAGCAGCCACTTCTCGGGACAGGTGATCTACGAGCAGTACTTC
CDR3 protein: CASSHFSGQVIYEQYF

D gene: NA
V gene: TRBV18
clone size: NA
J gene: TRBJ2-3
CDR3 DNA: TGTGCCAGCTCACCGTCGACAGGATACACAGATACGCAGTATTTT
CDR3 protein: CASSPSTGYTDTQYF

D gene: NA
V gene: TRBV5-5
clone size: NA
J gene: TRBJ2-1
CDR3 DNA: TGTGCCAGCAGCTTCGGTCCGATCGGACCCGCAAACAATGAGCAGTTCTTC
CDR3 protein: CASSFGPIGPANNEQFF

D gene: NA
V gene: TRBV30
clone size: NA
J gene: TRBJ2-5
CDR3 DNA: TGTGCCTGGGGCGCAGGGGGGGACCAAGAGACCCAGTACTTC
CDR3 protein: CAWGAGGDQETQYF

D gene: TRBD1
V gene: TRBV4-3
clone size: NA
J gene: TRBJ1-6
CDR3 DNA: TGCGCCAGCAGCCAAGAATCTCCCGGGACAGGGGGTCCACCCCTCCACTTT
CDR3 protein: CASSQESPGTGGPPLHF

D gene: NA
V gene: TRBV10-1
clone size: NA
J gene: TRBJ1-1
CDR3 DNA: TGCGCCAGCAGTGAGGGCAGGCCCACTGAAGCTTTCTTT
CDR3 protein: CASSEGRPTEAFF

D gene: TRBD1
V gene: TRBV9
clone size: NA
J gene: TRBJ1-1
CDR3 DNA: TGTGCCAGCAGCTTCAGGTGGGACAGGAGGTATCTCTGGTTT
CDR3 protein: CASSFRWDRRYLWF

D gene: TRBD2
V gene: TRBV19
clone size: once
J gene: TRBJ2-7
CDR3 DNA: TGTGCCAGTAGTCGCGGGACTAGCTACGAGCAGTACTTC
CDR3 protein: CASSRGTSYEQYF

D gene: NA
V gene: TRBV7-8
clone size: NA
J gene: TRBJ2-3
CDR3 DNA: TGTGCCAGCAACCATCGGAGGGGGGGCACAGATACGCAGTATTTT
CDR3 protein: CASNHRRGGTDTQYF

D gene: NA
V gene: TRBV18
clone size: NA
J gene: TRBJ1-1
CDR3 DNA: TGTGCCAGCTCACGAAGGGGGGACGGGTACACTGAAGCTTTCTTT
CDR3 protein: CASSRRGDGYTEAFF

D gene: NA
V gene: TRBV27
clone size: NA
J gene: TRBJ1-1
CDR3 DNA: TGTGCCAGCAGCCTCTTGCCGAACAGTCCCATGAACACTGAAGCTTTCTTT
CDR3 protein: CASSLLPNSPMNTEAFF

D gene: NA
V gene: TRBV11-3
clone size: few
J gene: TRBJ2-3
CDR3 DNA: TGTGCCAGCAGCCCCTTTTCGGATCCAGATACGCAGTATTTT
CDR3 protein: CASSPFSDPDTQYF

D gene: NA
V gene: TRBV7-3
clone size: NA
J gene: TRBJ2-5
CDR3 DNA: TGTGCCAGCAGCCGGGGGACAGCGGAGACCCAGTACTTC
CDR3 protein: CASSRGTAETQYF

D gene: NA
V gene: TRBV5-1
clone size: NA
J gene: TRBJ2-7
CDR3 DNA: TGCGCCAGCAGCTTGGCCGCAGGTTCGGTGAACGAGCAGTACTTC
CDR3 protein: CASSLAAGSVNEQYF

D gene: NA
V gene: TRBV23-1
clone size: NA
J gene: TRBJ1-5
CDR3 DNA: TGCGCCAGCAGTTTTTTGAGGGTCAATCAGCCCCAGCATTTT
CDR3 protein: CASSFLRVNQPQHF

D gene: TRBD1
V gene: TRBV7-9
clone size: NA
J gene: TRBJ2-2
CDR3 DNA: TGTGCCAGCAGCGCCCGGGACAGGGGGGTAGAGGACACCGGGGAGCTGTTTTTT
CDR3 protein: CASSARDRGVEDTGELFF

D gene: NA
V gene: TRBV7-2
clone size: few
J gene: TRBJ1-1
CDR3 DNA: TGTGCCAGCAGCTTAGATCAAGGGGTGGGCACTGAAGCTTTCTTT
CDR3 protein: CASSLDQGVGTEAFF

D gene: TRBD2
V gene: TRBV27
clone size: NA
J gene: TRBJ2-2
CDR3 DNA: TGTGCCAGCAGTTTTATGCGGGAGTCGCCCGGGGAGCTGTTTTTT
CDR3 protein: CASSFMRESPGELFF

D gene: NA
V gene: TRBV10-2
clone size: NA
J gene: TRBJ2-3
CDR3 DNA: TGCGCCAGTTCCCACCCCCCTAATCCGAGCACAGATACGCAGTATTTT
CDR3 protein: CASSHPPNPSTDTQYF

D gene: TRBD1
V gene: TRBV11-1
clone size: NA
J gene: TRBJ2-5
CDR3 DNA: TGTGCCAGCAGCCCCCGGACAGGGCTAGAGACCCAGTACTTC
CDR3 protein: CASSPRTGLETQYF

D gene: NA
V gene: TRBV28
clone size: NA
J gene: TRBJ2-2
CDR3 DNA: TGTGCCAGCAGGTCCTCCTCCCCCTTCGGGGGGCCACGGGGGGAGCTGTTTTTT
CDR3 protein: CASRSSSPFGGPRGELFF

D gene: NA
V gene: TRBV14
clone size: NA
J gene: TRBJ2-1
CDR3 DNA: TGTGCCAGCAGCCCTCGGCTCGCCTACAATGAGCAGTTCTTC
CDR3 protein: CASSPRLAYNEQFF

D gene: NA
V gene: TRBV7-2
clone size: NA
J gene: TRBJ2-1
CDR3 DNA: TGTGCCAGCAGCTCAGTGGGGTTCAATGAGCAGTTCTTC
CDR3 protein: CASSSVGFNEQFF

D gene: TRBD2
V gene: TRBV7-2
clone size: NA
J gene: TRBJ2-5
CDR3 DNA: TGTGCCAGCAGCTCCCTTAGCGGGAGGGCCGAGACCCAGTACTTC
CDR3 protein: CASSSLSGRAETQYF

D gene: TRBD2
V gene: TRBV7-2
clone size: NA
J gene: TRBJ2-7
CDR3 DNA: TGTGCCAGCAGCTTATTCACGGCGGGGGTAAACTCCTACGAGCAGTACTTC
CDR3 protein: CASSLFTAGVNSYEQYF

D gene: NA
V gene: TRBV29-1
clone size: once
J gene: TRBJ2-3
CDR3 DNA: TGCAGCGTTGCCCACTTGAGCACAGATACGCAGTATTTT
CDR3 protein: CSVAHLSTDTQYF

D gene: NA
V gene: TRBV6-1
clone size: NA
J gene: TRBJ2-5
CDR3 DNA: TGTGCCAGCTATTACAAAGAGACCCAGTACTTC
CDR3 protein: CASYYKETQYF

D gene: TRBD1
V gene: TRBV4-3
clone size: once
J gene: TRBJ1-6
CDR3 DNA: TGCGCCAGCAGCCAAAGCTTCGGGGGACAGGGAGGGTCACCCCTCCACTTT
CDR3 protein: CASSQSFGGQGGSPLHF

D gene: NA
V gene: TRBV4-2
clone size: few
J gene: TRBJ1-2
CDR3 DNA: TGTGCCAGCAGCCAAGGGACAGACGGCTACACCTTC
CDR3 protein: CASSQGTDGYTF

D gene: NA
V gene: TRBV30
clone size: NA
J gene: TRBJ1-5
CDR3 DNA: TGTGCCTGGAGTGAGGGTTGGAGCAATCAGCCCCAGCATTTT
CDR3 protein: CAWSEGWSNQPQHF

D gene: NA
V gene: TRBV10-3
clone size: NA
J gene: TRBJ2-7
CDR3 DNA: TGTGCCATCACCCCCGGGGGACCCTCCTACGAGCAGTACTTC
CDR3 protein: CAITPGGPSYEQYF

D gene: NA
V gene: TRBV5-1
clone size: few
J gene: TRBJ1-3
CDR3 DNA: TGCGCCAGCAGCCCGAGGGGCGGCTCTGGAAACACCATATATTTT
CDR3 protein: CASSPRGGSGNTIYF